What follows are 19 T cell receptor beta chains derived from one specimen sequenced in a study of CD8+ T cells in alopecia areata. TCR sequencing used cDNA made by reverse transcription of extracted RNA. Repertoires were generated with immunoSEQ multiplex PCR, while TCRdb's copy carries only in-frame clones and drops some. The repertoire consists of around 190,000 clones, with 56% occurring once and the leading ten covering approximately 4.9%. The sequenced material came from CD8+ T cells sorted from blood. These receptors were taken from a human donor in good health.

V is TRBV19 and J is TRBJ1-5; maybe TRBD1 (6 bases). From germline, CDR1 is LNHDA and CDR2 SQIVND (reference sequence). This CDR3 has 13 residues. V was shortened by 4 bases and J by 5 bases, with 9 bases between the two germline ends. CDR3 bases: TGTGCCAGTAGTACCAACAGGGATCAGCCCCAGCATTTT. The encoded protein is CASSTNRDQPQHF.

This chain joins TRBV2 and TRBJ1-2; 10 bases map to TRBD1. The CDR3 covers 17 residues. The V and J ends lost 3 bases and 0 bases, in that order; junction bases with no gene match: 7. Germline CDR1 is SNHLY and CDR2 is FYNNEI. The CDR3 sequence is CASSDKDRGSSNYGYTF. The CDR3 nucleotides read TGTGCCAGCAGTGACAAGGACAGGGGGAGTTCTAACTATGGCTACACCTTC. The whole variable domain, filled in from reference TRBV2 and TRBJ1-2, reads EPEVTQTPSHQVTQMGQEVILRCVPISNHLYFYWYRQILGQKVEFLVSFYNNEISEKSEIFDDQFSVERPDGSNFTLKIRSTKLEDSAMYFCASSDKDRGSSNYGYTFGSGTRLTVV.

This clone has more than one count but fewer than ten. This chain connects TRBV14 to TRBJ2-2; D unclear. The CDR3 runs to 16 residues. Trimming shortened V by 0 bases and J by 0 bases, and 8 bases separated the two germline ends. CDR1 is SGHDN, CDR2 FVKESK, per germline. DNA for the CDR3: TGTGCCAGCAGCCAAGATGGCCAGCCGAACACCGGGGAGCTGTTTTTT. This gives the protein CASSQDGQPNTGELFF.

The rearrangement links TRBV5-6 to TRBJ1-5, with a tentative D call TRBD1 (6 bases). Trimming left V 4 bases short and J 6 bases short, with 14 bases between. This CDR3 comprises 14 residues. Germline V gives CDR1 SGHDT, CDR2 YYEEEE. This CDR3 is CASSKAGGRQPQHF. CDR3 in DNA: TGTGCCAGCAGCAAAGCGGGGGGCCGTCAGCCCCAGCATTTT.

J is TRBJ1-2 and V is TRBV25-1, with D hard to call. This CDR3 spans 11 amino acids. Trimming pared 10 bases from V and 0 bases from J, leaving 6 bases between. In germline, CDR1 is MGHDK, CDR2 SYGVNS. CDR3 sequence (DNA): TGTGCCACGGGGACTAACTATGGCTACACCTTC. Its protein is CATGTNYGYTF.

The gene calls are TRBV30 and TRBJ1-1, with a weak D call TRBD1 (5 bases). V was shortened by 0 bases and J by 11 bases, with 16 bases between the two germline ends. The germline V gene encodes CDR1 GTSNPN and CDR2 SVGIG (reference sequence). This CDR3 has 13 residues. In DNA, the CDR3 is TGTGCCTGGAGTGTAGGGCCCCGGAGGGACGCTTTCTTT. It yields the protein CAWSVGPRRDAFF.

The J gene is TRBJ1-2, the V gene TRBV27; tentative D call: TRBD1 (6 bases). Trimming pared 3 bases from V and 8 bases from J, leaving 13 bases between. Germline assignment: CDR1 MNHEY and CDR2 SMNVEV (reference sequence). The CDR3 sequence is 13 residues long. The CDR3 reads CASSFGRGQGYTF. The CDR3 region has the DNA TGTGCCAGCAGTTTTGGCAGGGGACAAGGCTACACCTTC.

The V call is TRBV9, the J call TRBJ2-5, with 10 bases fitting TRBD2. CDR3 length: 14 residues. Germline V CDR1 and CDR2: SGDLS, YYNGEE. With 4 bases clipped from V and 5 bases from J, the junction kept 5 bases outside the gene matches. DNA of the CDR3: TGTGCCAGCAGCCTAGCGGGGGCGACGGAGACCCAGTACTTC. Translating gives CASSLAGATETQYF.

The chain recombines TRBV29-1 with TRBJ1-1; a weak D match, TRBD1 (5 bases). Deletions cut 3 bases from V and 5 bases from J, with 13 bases between. CDR1 is SQVTM and CDR2 is ANQGSEA in the germline V gene. The CDR3 loop spans 13 amino acids. CDR3 sequence: CSVERGYRTEAFF. CDR3 coding DNA: TGCAGCGTTGAGCGGGGTTACAGGACTGAAGCTTTCTTT.

This clone was counted only a few times. V and J are TRBV5-1 and TRBJ1-1; D ambiguous. Trimming left V 0 bases short and J 1 base short, with 4 bases between. Per germline, CDR1 SGHRS and CDR2 YFSETQ. The CDR3 consists of 13 residues. The CDR3 sequence: CASSLGWNTEAFF. CDR3 coding DNA: TGCGCCAGCAGCTTGGGTTGGAACACTGAAGCTTTCTTT.

In this sample, this clone turned up a few times. This sequence joins TRBV29-1 and TRBJ1-1; D remains ambiguous. The CDR3 is 14 residues long. V gave up 1 base and J gave up 0 bases, with 9 bases separating them. In germline, CDR1 is SQVTM, CDR2 ANQGSEA. The CDR3, as DNA: TGCAGCGTTGAAGTTCGTCGGTTGAACACTGAAGCTTTCTTT. Its translation: CSVEVRRLNTEAFF.

The DNA for the CDR3 is TGTGCCAGCAGCTCTTCCGGGACAGGGAACTATGGCTACACCTTC. It codes for CASSSSGTGNYGYTF. The V and J genes are TRBV7-8 and TRBJ1-2; 9 nucleotides align to TRBD1. Germline-derived CDR1 and CDR2 are SGHVS and FQNEAQ. The CDR3 is 15 amino acids. J gave up 2 bases and V 4 bases, and 5 bases lay outside the gene matches.

The chain has TRBV29-1 and TRBJ1-1; TRBD1 might be the D (6 bases). The CDR3 contains 13 residues. Deletions cut 0 bases from V and 4 bases from J, with 9 bases between. Germline V gene lookup returns CDR1 SQVTM and CDR2 ANQGSEA. The DNA for the CDR3 is TGCAGCGTTGAAGAAGGGGGTAGCACTGAAGCTTTCTTT. Encoded protein: CSVEEGGSTEAFF.

This clone was observed a single time. V usage is TRBV25-1 and J usage is TRBJ2-1, with D unresolved. The CDR3 is 15 amino acids. The germline V and J ends were trimmed by 1 base and 0 bases, with 7 bases remaining between them. In germline, CDR1 is MGHDK, CDR2 SYGVNS. The CDR3, as DNA: TGTGCCAGCAGTGAATGGCACAGCTCCTACAATGAGCAGTTCTTC. Translating gives CASSEWHSSYNEQFF.

Only a few counts were recorded for this clone. This chain connects TRBV23-1 to TRBJ1-1; 11 nucleotides match TRBD1. TRBV23-1 is an ORF, with its function uncertain. The CDR3 covers 14 residues. The V and J ends lost 6 bases and 5 bases, in that order; junction bases with no gene match: 5. Written as DNA, the CDR3 is TGCGCCAGCAGCCGGACAGGGGGCAGAACTGAAGCTTTCTTT. It translates to CASSRTGGRTEAFF.

This clone has more than one count but fewer than ten. The CDR3 DNA follows: TGCGCCAGCAGCCAAGTAAAGTCGGGTAGCAATGAGCAGTTCTTC. This gives the protein CASSQVKSGSNEQFF. The V gene is TRBV4-3, the J gene TRBJ2-1, with D uncertain. Germline CDR1 LGHNA, CDR2 YSLEER. V lost 1 base and J lost 6, with 13 bases in between. The CDR3 runs to 15 residues.

This chain links TRBV7-9 with TRBJ2-1; D gene unclear. The V and J ends lost 5 bases and 8 bases respectively, with 7 bases between them. Germline V lookup: CDR1 SEHNR, CDR2 FQNEAQ (reference sequence). The CDR3 consists of 11 residues. CDR3 sequence (DNA): TGTGCCAGCAGCCCGAGCGATGAGCAGTTCTTC. It codes for CASSPSDEQFF.

The rearrangement links TRBV6-6 to TRBJ2-7; unclear D gene. Germline CDR1 MNHNY, CDR2 SVGAGI (reference sequence). CDR3 length equals 12 residues. V lost 2 bases and J 5 bases, leaving 7 bases between the germline ends. As DNA, the CDR3 is TGTGCCAGCAGTTACCTTTTCCACGAGCAGTACTTC. Its translation is CASSYLFHEQYF.

There are a few counts of this clone. V and J are TRBV5-4 and TRBJ2-7; 9 positions match TRBD1. The length of the CDR3 is 14 residues. The germline V gene encodes CDR1 SGHNT and CDR2 YYREEE (reference sequence). The V and J ends lost 4 bases and 7 bases, in that order; junction bases with no gene match: 9. CDR3 region: CASSAPGQGVEQYF. CDR3 nucleotides: TGTGCCAGCAGCGCGCCGGGACAGGGTGTGGAGCAGTACTTC.